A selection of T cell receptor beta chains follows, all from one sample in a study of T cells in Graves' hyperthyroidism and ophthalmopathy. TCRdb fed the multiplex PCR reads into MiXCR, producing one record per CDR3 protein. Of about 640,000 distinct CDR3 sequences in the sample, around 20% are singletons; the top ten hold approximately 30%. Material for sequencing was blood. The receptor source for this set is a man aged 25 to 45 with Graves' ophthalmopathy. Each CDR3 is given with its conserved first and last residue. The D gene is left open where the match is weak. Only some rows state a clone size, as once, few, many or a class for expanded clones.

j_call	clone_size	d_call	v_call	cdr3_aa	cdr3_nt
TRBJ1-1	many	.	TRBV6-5	CASSYDPGLEAFF	TGTGCCAGCAGTTACGACCCGGGACTTGAAGCTTTCTTT
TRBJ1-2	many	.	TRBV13	CASSTTGIYGYTF	TGTGCCAGCAGCACTACAGGGATCTATGGCTACACCTTC
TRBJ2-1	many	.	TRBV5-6	CASSLGPVDEQFF	TGTGCCAGCAGCTTGGGGCCCGTGGATGAGCAGTTCTTC
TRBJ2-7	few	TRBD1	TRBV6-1	CASRYTGTDYEQYF	TGTGCCAGCAGATATACTGGGACAGACTACGAGCAGTACTTC
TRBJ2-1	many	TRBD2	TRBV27	CASTPPLAGHNEQFF	TGTGCCAGCACTCCGCCCCTAGCGGGCCACAATGAGCAGTTCTTC
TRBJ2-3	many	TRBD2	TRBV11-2	CASSLVAGTTDTQYF	TGTGCCAGCAGCTTAGTAGCGGGAACAACAGATACGCAGTATTTT
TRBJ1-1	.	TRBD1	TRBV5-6	CASSLRDRRAFF	TGTGCCAGCAGCTTGCGGGACAGGAGGGCTTTCTTT
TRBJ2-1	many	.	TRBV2	CASSAYREQFF	TGTGCCAGCAGTGCTTACCGGGAGCAGTTCTTC
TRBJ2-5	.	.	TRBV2	CASSGWDQFGPETQYF	TGTGCCAGCAGTGGCTGGGATCAATTCGGACCAGAGACCCAGTACTTC
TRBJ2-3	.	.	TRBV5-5	CASSSLEGRVRDTQYF	TGTGCCAGCAGCTCACTTGAGGGGCGGGTGCGGGATACGCAGTATTTT
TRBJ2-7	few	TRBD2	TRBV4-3	CASSQDRGEKDEQYF	TGCGCCAGCAGCCAAGATCGGGGGGAAAAGGACGAGCAGTACTTC